This T cell receptor (beta chain) is from a study of long-term antiretroviral therapy in people with HIV. This was the immunoSEQ v3.0 assay at survey level. Sequencing was performed with immunoSEQ multiplex PCR; in TCRdb, only in-frame clones are kept and a portion is missing. This table has 10,000 to 12,000 clones, about four fifths appearing once. Overall study results and limits: Dominance of pre-ART expanded clones persisted, fluctuating and often declining after ART. Controls exceeded HIV repertoires in CDR3 length range.

Post-ART PBMC samples numbered at least two per donor, and pre-ART ones at least one. HIV-positive participants all received treatment in the United States. Notes on this clone: Its matching antigen is unknown.

Germline V gives CDR1 LNHDA, CDR2 SQIVND (reference sequence). CDR3 size: 15 residues. The V and J ends lost 3 bases and 4 bases, in that order; junction bases with no gene match: 8. The J gene is TRBJ2-7, the V gene TRBV19, with TRBD1 matching 8 bases. Sequencing was performed on unsorted PBMCs, taken 1.2 years after starting antiretroviral therapy. This clonotype was sampled from a man in his forties with HIV. In nucleotides, the CDR3 is TGTGCCAGTAGTATTTCGCGACAGGGGTTATACGAGCAGTACTTC. Protein: CASSISRQGLYEQYF.